One sample yielded the 3 T cell receptor beta chains listed below, sequenced in a study of neurological immune-mediated disorders. TCRdb reprocessed the 5' RACE reads via MiXCR and lists one record per CDR3 protein. The sample has approximately 50,000 distinct CDR3 sequences; 3% to 4.5% are singletons. The sequencing input was PBMCs. These receptors came from a man between 25 and 39 years old with multiple sclerosis.

This clonotype was seen ten or more times. V and J are TRBV6-6 and TRBJ2-4, with 7 positions matching TRBD1. The CDR3 has 17 residues. CDR1 is MNHNY, CDR2 SVGAGI, per germline (reference sequence). J was trimmed by 4 bases and V by 7 bases; bases with no gene match: 16. The CDR3 spells CASTQKGTGTEKNIQYF. The DNA for the CDR3 is TGTGCCAGCACCCAGAAGGGAACCGGGACAGAGAAAAACATTCAGTACTTC.

This clonotype was found many times. The chain links TRBV9 to TRBJ2-7, with TRBD2 matching over 12 bases. CDR3 size: 16 residues. CDR1 SGDLS and CDR2 YYNGEE come from the germline V gene. The V and J ends lost 3 bases and 2 bases, in that order; junction bases with no gene match: 6. CDR3 sequence: CASSGLAGGSPYEQYF. The CDR3 nucleotides read TGTGCCAGCAGCGGGCTAGCGGGAGGGTCCCCCTACGAGCAGTACTTC. Looking up the rest from reference TRBV9 and TRBJ2-7 gives the full variable domain: DSGVTQTPKHLITATGQRVTLRCSPRSGDLSVYWYQQSLDQGLQFLIQYYNGEERAKGNILERFSAQQFPDLHSELNLSSLELGDSALYFCASSGLAGGSPYEQYFGPGTRLTVT.

This clonotype was counted many times. CDR3 loop: CASSTQGNTGELFF. DNA of the CDR3: TGCGCCAGCAGCACACAGGGGAACACCGGGGAGCTGTTTTTT. The rearrangement joins TRBV5-1 to TRBJ2-2; a weak D match, TRBD1 (6 bases). In germline, CDR1 is SGHRS, CDR2 YFSETQ. V gave up 4 bases and J gave up 1 base, with 8 bases separating them. This CDR3 is 14 amino acids long.